Following are 14 T cell receptor beta chains from one sample sequenced in a study of cytomegalovirus exposure and HLA in healthy donors. The study ran its PCR with 60 Vbeta and 13 Jbeta primers. Method: immunoSEQ multiplex PCR; TCRdb's copy keeps in-frame clones and lacks some. The repertoire consists of more than 200,000 clones, with roughly 70% occurring once and the leading ten covering about 3%. The sequencing input was PBMCs. The origin of the receptors is a man aged 35 to 55 in good health and CMV-seropositive.

The J gene is TRBJ1-6, the V gene TRBV7-8; D may be TRBD1 (6 bases). V was clipped by 2 bases and J by 7 bases, with 9 bases between them. The CDR3 contains 14 residues. Germline lookup yields CDR1 SGHVS and CDR2 FQNEAQ. The CDR3 loop is CASSLTGRNSPLHF. CDR3 DNA sequence: TGTGCCAGCAGCTTAACAGGGCGAAATTCACCCCTCCACTTT.

The CDR3 sequence: CASSPSTDRGYSPLHF. CDR3 bases: TGTGCCAGCAGCCCCTCCACGGACAGGGGTTATTCACCCCTCCACTTT. The rearrangement uses TRBV5-6 and TRBJ1-6; 9 nucleotides match TRBD1. This CDR3 contains 16 residues. Germline values: CDR1 SGHDT, CDR2 YYEEEE. The trim removed 4 bases at V and 8 bases at J, leaving 10 bases unmatched. Combining the CDR3 with reference TRBV5-6 and TRBJ1-6 gives the whole variable domain DAGVTQSPTHLIKTRGQQVTLRCSPKSGHDTVSWYQQALGQGPQFIFQYYEEEERQRGNFPDRFSGHQFPNYSSELNVNALLLGDSALYLCASSPSTDRGYSPLHFGNGTRLTVT.

This clone was detected a few times. The DNA for the CDR3 is TGTGCCAGCAGTGAAAAACTAGCGGGGGCTGGGGGTGAGCAGTTCTTC. This gives the protein CASSEKLAGAGGEQFF. The chain links TRBV2 to TRBJ2-1; TRBD2 matches at 11 bases. This CDR3 has 16 residues. In germline, CDR1 is SNHLY, CDR2 FYNNEI. Trimming cost V 2 bases and J 9 bases; bases outside gene matches: 9.

The J gene is TRBJ2-6, the V gene TRBV5-1, with TRBD1 matching 7 bases. Losses at the gene ends were 0 bases for V and 0 bases for J; bases not matched to a gene: 3. Germline assignment: CDR1 SGHRS and CDR2 YFSETQ. This CDR3 comprises 17 residues. The CDR3 bases are TGCGCCAGCAGCTTGGAGGGACAGAGCTCTGGGGCCAACGTCCTGACTTTC. Protein sequence: CASSLEGQSSGANVLTF.

The gene calls are TRBV6-1 and TRBJ1-4, with 8 bases that match TRBD1. CDR3 length: 13 residues. In germline, CDR1 is MNHNS, CDR2 SASEGT. V shed 8 bases and J 7 bases; nucleotides not matched to a gene: 6. The CDR3 bases are TGTGCCAGCCACTGGACAGGGAGTGAAAAACTGTTTTTT. Translation gives CASHWTGSEKLFF.

V gene TRBV19 combines with J gene TRBJ1-6, with a tentative D call TRBD1 (5 bases). Deletions cut 6 bases from V and 6 bases from J, with 18 bases between. Germline lookup yields CDR1 LNHDA and CDR2 SQIVND (reference sequence). The CDR3 runs to 16 residues. The CDR3 spells CASRTPQGGRNSPLHF. DNA of the CDR3: TGTGCCAGTAGGACGCCCCAGGGAGGACGTAATTCACCCCTCCACTTT.

This clone was detected only a few times. This sequence joins TRBV6-6 and TRBJ1-2; tentatively, D is TRBD1 (5 bases). Between the trimmed V and J ends, which lost 7 bases and 2 bases, there was a span of 17 bases. The V gene's germline CDR1 is MNHNY and CDR2 SVGAGI (reference sequence). This CDR3 has 15 residues. The CDR3 is CASTNPGGWNYGYTF. In nucleotides, the CDR3 is TGTGCCAGCACCAACCCCGGGGGATGGAACTATGGCTACACCTTC.

The rearrangement uses TRBV5-4 and TRBJ1-1; 8 bases match TRBD1. Germline V gives CDR1 SGHNT, CDR2 YYREEE (reference sequence). The CDR3 extends over 17 amino acids. The V and J ends lost 5 bases and 3 bases, in that order; junction bases with no gene match: 15. CDR3 loop: CASRRTGNIVRDTEAFF. CDR3 nucleotide sequence: TGTGCCAGCAGACGGACAGGGAACATCGTTCGGGACACTGAAGCTTTCTTT.

In nucleotides, the CDR3 is TGTGCCACCAGCACGAGAACGCTCCCCTACGAGCAGTACTTC. This sequence encodes CATSTRTLPYEQYF. This chain links TRBV15 with TRBJ2-7; no clear D gene. Germline assignment: CDR1 LNHNV and CDR2 YYDKDF (reference sequence). The CDR3 covers 14 residues. The ends were cut back, 4 bases at V and 2 bases at J, with 12 bases in the middle.

The gene calls are TRBV5-5 and TRBJ1-2; tentative D call: TRBD1 (6 bases). V was clipped by 3 bases and J by 2 bases, with 11 bases between them. This CDR3 contains 14 residues. Germline CDR1 is SGHKS and CDR2 is YYEKEE (reference sequence). CDR3 in DNA: TGTGCCAGCAGCTACACAGGGATAAACTATGGCTACACCTTC. Translating it yields CASSYTGINYGYTF.

V usage is TRBV11-1 and J usage is TRBJ2-1; D uncertain. CDR3 length equals 11 residues. Trimming removed 4 bases from V and 9 bases from J, with 7 bases in between. Germline CDR1 is SGHAT and CDR2 is FQDESV (reference sequence). CDR3 in amino acids: CASSYLGEQFF. Here the CDR3 DNA reads TGTGCCAGCAGCTACCTAGGTGAGCAGTTCTTC.

The gene calls are TRBV7-2 and TRBJ1-6; weak D call: TRBD1 (6 bases). Germline V gives CDR1 SGHTA, CDR2 FQGNSA. This CDR3 has 14 residues. V was cut by 5 bases and J by 10 bases, with 15 bases left in between. CDR3 in amino acids: CASSPQGISSPLHF. CDR3 coding DNA: TGTGCCAGCAGCCCGCAGGGGATAAGCTCACCCCTCCACTTT.

The rearrangement joins TRBV5-5 to TRBJ2-7; 7 bases fit TRBD1. The CDR3 is made up of 15 amino acids. J gave up 2 bases and V 4 bases, and 9 bases lay outside the gene matches. CDR1 and CDR2 from the germline V gene are SGHKS and YYEKEE (reference sequence). CDR3 sequence: CASSQGTVDTYEQYF. CDR3 DNA sequence: TGTGCCAGCAGCCAAGGGACAGTTGATACCTACGAGCAGTACTTC. Full variable domain (missing parts from reference TRBV5-5 and TRBJ2-7): DAGVTQSPTHLIKTRGQQVTLRCSPISGHKSVSWYQQVLGQGPQFIFQYYEKEERGRGNFPDRFSARQFPNYSSELNVNALLLGDSALYLCASSQGTVDTYEQYFGPGTRLTVT.

This clone was observed a single time. The genes are TRBV7-2 and TRBJ1-6, with TRBD1 as a possible D gene (5 bases). This CDR3 contains 15 residues. V was clipped by 3 bases and J by 7 bases, with 13 bases between them. Germline V gene sequence: CDR1 SGHTA, CDR2 FQGNSA. The CDR3 loop is CASSLGWGVNSPLHF. The CDR3, as DNA: TGTGCCAGCAGCTTGGGATGGGGGGTCAATTCACCCCTCCACTTT.